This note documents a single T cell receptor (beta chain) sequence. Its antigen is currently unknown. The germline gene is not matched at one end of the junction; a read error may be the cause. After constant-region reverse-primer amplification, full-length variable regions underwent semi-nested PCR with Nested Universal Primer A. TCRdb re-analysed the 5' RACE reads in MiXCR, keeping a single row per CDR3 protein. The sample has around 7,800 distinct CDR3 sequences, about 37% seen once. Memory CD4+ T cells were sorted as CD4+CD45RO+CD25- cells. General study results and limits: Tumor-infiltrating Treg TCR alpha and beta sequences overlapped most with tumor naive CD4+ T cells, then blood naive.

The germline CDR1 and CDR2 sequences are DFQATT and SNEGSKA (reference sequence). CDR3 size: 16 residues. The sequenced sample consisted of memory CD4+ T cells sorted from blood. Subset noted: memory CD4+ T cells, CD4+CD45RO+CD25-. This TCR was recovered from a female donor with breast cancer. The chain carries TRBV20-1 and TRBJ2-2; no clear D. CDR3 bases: TGCAGTGCTAGAAATCCGGGCGCCGCGAACGCCGGGGAGCTGTTTTTT. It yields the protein CSARNPGAANAGELFF.